Following are 14 T cell receptor beta chains from one sample sequenced in a study of T cells after yellow fever vaccination. TCRdb re-analysed the 5' RACE reads in MiXCR, keeping a single row per CDR3 protein. The sample consists of approximately 510,000 distinct CDR3 sequences, 21% of them appearing once. The material was PBMCs, obtained about 20 days after the first yellow fever vaccination. Receptor source: a man younger than 30 who received the YFV17D yellow fever vaccine.

This clonotype was counted at least ten times. The chain links TRBV7-9 to TRBJ2-5; 7 bases are shared with TRBD2. CDR1 and CDR2 from the germline V gene are SEHNR and FQNEAQ (reference sequence). This CDR3 comprises 15 residues. V gave up 2 bases and J gave up 2 bases; unmatched junction bases: 5. In DNA, the CDR3 is TGTGCCAGCAGCTTACAGCGGGGTTGGCAAGAGACCCAGTACTTC. Residues: CASSLQRGWQETQYF.

This clonotype has more than one count but fewer than ten. J is TRBJ2-7 and V is TRBV4-1; 9 bases agree with TRBD1. Trimming at V came to 2 bases and at J to 6 bases, leaving 5 bases not matched to a gene. The germline gives CDR1 MGHRA, CDR2 YSYEKL. The CDR3 totals 14 residues. The CDR3 nucleotides read TGCGCCAGCAGCCAACCGGGACAGGGTGGCGAGCAGTACGTC. Protein product: CASSQPGQGGEQYV.

This clonotype was recorded only once. This sequence joins TRBV5-4 and TRBJ2-7; TRBD1 agrees at 8 bases. J was trimmed by 1 base and V by 4 bases; bases with no gene match: 13. Germline V gives CDR1 SGHNT, CDR2 YYREEE (reference sequence). The CDR3 is made up of 17 amino acids. CDR3 bases: TGTGCCAGCAGCCCACCACCGGGACAGGAGATTTCCTACGAGCAGTACTTC. Protein sequence: CASSPPPGQEISYEQYF.

This clonotype occurred a few times. This chain joins TRBV12-3 or TRBV12-4 and TRBJ2-2; TRBD1 agrees at 9 bases. V was clipped by 3 bases and J by 6 bases; unmatched bases: 11. This CDR3 spans 17 amino acids. CDR3 loop: CASSFPAGTGMSGELFF. CDR3 in DNA: TGTGCCAGCAGTTTCCCCGCCGGGACAGGGATGTCCGGGGAGCTGTTTTTT.

This clonotype was observed a few times. The chain couples TRBV27 to TRBJ2-7; D could derive from TRBD1 or TRBD2 (7 bases each). Germline CDR1 and CDR2: MNHEY and SMNVEV (reference sequence). The CDR3 consists of 16 residues. V lost 2 bases, J lost 0 bases, and 14 bases lay in between. The CDR3 is CASSLGRGPSSYEQYF. As DNA, the CDR3 is TGTGCCAGCAGTTTAGGGAGGGGGCCGAGCTCCTACGAGCAGTACTTC.

This clonotype was detected a few times. This chain joins TRBV7-2 and TRBJ2-5, with D unclear. This CDR3 spans 14 amino acids. Trimming removed 5 bases at V and 4 bases at J, with 14 bases between. The germline CDR1 and CDR2 sequences are SGHTA and FQGNSA. This CDR3 is CASSAPSTLETQYF. The CDR3 coding sequence is TGTGCCAGCAGCGCCCCATCAACCCTAGAGACCCAGTACTTC.

V is TRBV7-2 and J is TRBJ2-3; D remains ambiguous. Germline CDR1 is SGHTA and CDR2 is FQGNSA. V was shortened by 3 bases and J by 5 bases, with 9 bases between the two germline ends. The CDR3 runs 13 residues. Here the CDR3 reads CASSFKGKDTQYF. The DNA of the CDR3 is TGTGCCAGCAGCTTTAAGGGTAAAGATACGCAGTATTTT.

This clonotype was found a few times. V is TRBV12-3 or TRBV12-4 and J is TRBJ1-4; 8 nucleotides match TRBD1. V lost 4 bases and J lost 8; bases outside the gene matches: 9. The length of the CDR3 is 15 residues. The CDR3 DNA is TGTGCCAGCAGTTCCCGACAGGGGAGTAAGGAAAAACTGTTTTTT. Translated, it gives CASSSRQGSKEKLFF.

This chain uses TRBV4-1 with TRBJ1-6; D gene uncertain. CDR1 is MGHRA, CDR2 YSYEKL, per germline. Trimming shortened V by 1 base and J by 8 bases, and 12 bases separated the two germline ends. There are 15 residues in the CDR3. The DNA for the CDR3 is TGCGCCAGCAGCCAAGGGGCAGGTTTTGATTCACCCCTCCACTTT. It translates to CASSQGAGFDSPLHF.

The chain has TRBV9 and TRBJ1-1, with TRBD1 as a possible D gene (5 bases). This CDR3 is 13 amino acids long. Trimming took 0 bases from V and 3 from J, leaving 6 bases between them. Germline loops: CDR1 SGDLS, CDR2 YYNGEE. In DNA, the CDR3 is TGTGCCAGCAGCGTAGGGGGCGACACTGAAGCTTTCTTT. Translating gives CASSVGGDTEAFF.

This clonotype was observed at least ten times. The chain is built from TRBV5-1 and TRBJ1-5; 7 bases fit TRBD1. Germline loops: CDR1 SGHRS, CDR2 YFSETQ. This CDR3 spans 14 amino acids. The V and J ends lost 0 bases and 7 bases, in that order; junction bases with no gene match: 4. CDR3 region: CASSLGTGDQPQHF. Written as DNA, the CDR3 is TGCGCCAGCAGCTTGGGCACAGGGGACCAGCCCCAGCATTTT. Based on the CDR3 plus reference TRBV5-1 and TRBJ1-5, the full variable domain is KAGVTQTPRYLIKTRGQQVTLSCSPISGHRSVSWYQQTPGQGLQFLFEYFSETQRNKGNFPGRFSGRQFSNSRSEMNVSTLELGDSALYLCASSLGTGDQPQHFGDGTRLSIL.

This clonotype was picked up many times. The chain couples TRBV25-1 to TRBJ2-7, with D possibly matching TRBD1 (5 bases). Trimming took 1 base from V and 2 from J, leaving 9 bases between them. CDR3 length equals 14 residues. CDR1 and CDR2 (germline): MGHDK, SYGVNS. CDR3 in DNA: TGTGCCAGCAGTGAATGGGGCAGGACCTACGAGCAGTACTTC. Translated, it gives CASSEWGRTYEQYF.

This clonotype has a handful of counts. The V call is TRBV29-1, the J call TRBJ2-1; D remains unclear. Germline V CDR1 and CDR2: SQVTM, ANQGSEA. V was cut by 0 bases and J by 5 bases, with 14 bases left in between. The CDR3 totals 15 residues. Here the CDR3 reads CSVEEYGPGNNEQFF. The DNA of the CDR3 is TGCAGCGTTGAAGAGTACGGCCCAGGTAACAATGAGCAGTTCTTC.

V and J are TRBV20-1 and TRBJ2-3; D uncertain. From germline, CDR1 is DFQATT and CDR2 SNEGSKA (reference sequence). The CDR3 has 15 amino acids. V lost 3 bases and J lost 2, with 15 bases in between. The chain's CDR3 is CSARPTGRATDTQYF. Here the CDR3 DNA reads TGCAGTGCTAGGCCCACCGGCAGAGCCACAGATACGCAGTATTTT.